The 32 T cell receptor beta chains reported below all come from one sample, sequenced in a study of shared clonotypes between healthy human individuals. Some clones are missing from TCRdb's copy, which holds only in-frame ones; the method was immunoSEQ multiplex PCR. This sample has about 490,000 clones; over 60% occur once, and the top ten carry 10% to 15%. The sequenced sample consisted of PBMCs. The receptors originated from a woman in her thirties or forties in good health. Some clones in this sample may be carry-over from other donors' samples.

This chain uses TRBV9 with TRBJ2-1; TRBD2 might be the D (6 bases). CDR3 length: 18 residues. With 2 bases removed from V and 2 bases from J, the gap between germline ends came to 20 bases. Germline V gene sequence: CDR1 SGDLS, CDR2 YYNGEE. The CDR3 DNA reads as TGTGCCAGCAGCGTTAGCGGTCATCTTGCTGGGGCCTACAATGAGCAGTTCTTC. It is translated as CASSVSGHLAGAYNEQFF.

On this clone itself: This specimen includes other DNA sequences encoding the same CDR3. The J gene is TRBJ2-7, the V gene TRBV18; 7 nucleotides align to TRBD1. Per the germline V gene, CDR1 is KGHSH and CDR2 is LQKENI. The trim removed 6 bases at V and 2 bases at J, leaving 7 bases unmatched. The CDR3 has 14 residues. The CDR3 loop is CASSSYRGPYEQYF. The CDR3 coding sequence is TGTGCCAGCTCGAGCTACAGGGGTCCCTACGAGCAGTACTTC.

The chain employs TRBV30 and TRBJ2-3, with a possible D match to TRBD1 (6 bases). The CDR3 is made up of 14 amino acids. V was trimmed by 2 bases and J by 0 bases, leaving 9 bases between them. In germline, CDR1 is GTSNPN, CDR2 SVGIG (reference sequence). The CDR3 region is CAWSKGQSTDTQYF. CDR3 DNA sequence: TGTGCCTGGAGTAAAGGACAGAGCACAGATACGCAGTATTTT.

The J gene is TRBJ2-7, the V gene TRBV18; 10 bases fit TRBD2. V was clipped by 1 base and J by 2 bases; unmatched bases: 2. The CDR3 runs 15 residues. From germline, CDR1 is KGHSH and CDR2 LQKENI. CDR3 DNA sequence: TGTGCCAGCTCACCACGAGCGGGAGGGGCCTACGAGCAGTACTTC. Its protein product is CASSPRAGGAYEQYF.

This chain connects TRBV7-9 to TRBJ2-7, with TRBD2 identical over 7 bases. There are 14 residues in the CDR3. The junction had 10 bases not matched to a gene; V was cut back by 5 bases and J by 6 bases. Per the germline V gene, CDR1 is SEHNR and CDR2 is FQNEAQ (reference sequence). The CDR3 region has the DNA TGTGCCAGCAGCCCGCCGAGGGAGGGGCGCGAGCAGTACTTC. This translates into CASSPPREGREQYF.

This chain joins TRBV6-4 and TRBJ2-3; the D call may be TRBD1 or TRBD2 (6 bases each). V was clipped by 6 bases and J by 6 bases, with 13 bases between them. CDR3 length equals 13 residues. Germline CDR1 reads MRHNA; CDR2 reads SNTAGT. In DNA form, the CDR3 reads TGTGCCAGCAGCGAGGGGGGCCCGGATACGCAGTATTTT. It yields the protein CASSEGGPDTQYF.

V gene TRBV4-3 combines with J gene TRBJ1-4; D gene uncertain. The V gene lost 0 bases and the J gene lost 4 bases, with 15 bases spanning the gap. The CDR3 is 17 amino acids. Germline V gives CDR1 LGHNA, CDR2 YSLEER. In DNA, the CDR3 is TGCGCCAGCAGCCAAGAAATTGATAGGACGGATAATGAAAAACTGTTTTTT. It is translated as CASSQEIDRTDNEKLFF.

The gene calls are TRBV27 and TRBJ1-5; 7 nucleotides align to TRBD1. V trimming: 5 bases; J trimming: 9 bases; junction bases outside the gene matches: 4. Per germline, CDR1 MNHEY and CDR2 SMNVEV (reference sequence). The CDR3 runs to 12 residues. CDR3 sequence reads: CASSPAGGPQHF. The CDR3 nucleotides are TGTGCCAGCAGTCCCGCAGGGGGGCCCCAGCATTTT.

The CDR3 DNA sequence: TGTGCCAGCAGCTTAGGGACTGGATACAATGAGCAGTTCTTC. This translates into CASSLGTGYNEQFF. The chain recombines TRBV5-4 with TRBJ2-1; TRBD2 might be the D (6 bases). Deletions cut 2 bases from V and 4 bases from J, with 10 bases between. The germline CDR1 and CDR2 sequences are SGHNT and YYREEE (reference sequence). The CDR3 has 14 amino acids.

This clone was seen a handful of times. The gene calls are TRBV5-4 and TRBJ2-7, with 8 bases fitting TRBD2. The CDR3 has 14 amino acids. Germline values: CDR1 SGHNT, CDR2 YYREEE (reference sequence). Trimming cost V 4 bases and J 1 base; bases outside gene matches: 4. CDR3: CASSKLAGSYEQYF. The CDR3 DNA sequence: TGTGCCAGCAGCAAGCTAGCGGGTTCCTACGAGCAGTACTTC. The whole variable domain, remainder taken from reference TRBV5-4 and TRBJ2-7, is ETGVTQSPTHLIKTRGQQVTLRCSSQSGHNTVSWYQQALGQGPQFIFQYYREEENGRGNFPPRFSGLQFPNYSSELNVNALELDDSALYLCASSKLAGSYEQYFGPGTRLTVT.

A remark on this clone: Other nucleotide sequences in the sample specify the same CDR3. The chain recombines TRBV18 with TRBJ2-7; the D gene is possibly TRBD2 (6 bases). CDR3 length: 14 residues. Germline-derived CDR1 and CDR2 are KGHSH and LQKENI. The ends were cut back, 3 bases at V and 3 bases at J, with 12 bases in the middle. The CDR3 nucleotides are TGTGCCAGCTCACCGTCGGCGGGGAACTACGAGCAGTACTTC. It encodes CASSPSAGNYEQYF.

The rearrangement joins TRBV2 to TRBJ1-5; perhaps TRBD1 as D (5 bases). Trimming took 6 bases from V and 3 from J, leaving 12 bases between them. From germline, CDR1 is SNHLY and CDR2 FYNNEI. The CDR3 length is 14 residues. DNA of the CDR3: TGTGCCAGCAGCCCGACAGTGAACAATCAGCCCCAGCATTTT. This codes for CASSPTVNNQPQHF.

The chain employs TRBV5-6 and TRBJ2-5; the D call may be TRBD1 or TRBD2 (5 bases each). Germline lookup yields CDR1 SGHDT and CDR2 YYEEEE. V shed 1 base and J shed 4 bases, with 23 bases lying between them. The CDR3 spans 18 residues. In nucleotides, the CDR3 is TGTGCCAGCAGCTTGTGGGTCAGGGTTGGACGGCGGGTAGAGACCCAGTACTTC. This codes for CASSLWVRVGRRVETQYF.

This chain links TRBV9 with TRBJ2-2; TRBD2 matches at 9 bases. V was clipped by 4 bases and J by 2 bases; unmatched bases: 3. Germline CDR1 and CDR2: SGDLS and YYNGEE. The CDR3 has 15 amino acids. Written as DNA, the CDR3 is TGTGCCAGCAGCCAGCTAGCGGGAAACACCGGGGAGCTGTTTTTT. Its translation: CASSQLAGNTGELFF.

This chain joins TRBV28 and TRBJ1-4, with 12 bases aligning to TRBD1. V lost 4 bases, J lost 7 bases, and 1 base stayed unmatched. This CDR3 spans 14 amino acids. CDR1 is MDHEN, CDR2 SYDVKM, per germline. CDR3 loop: CASSWDRGLEKLFF. The CDR3 nucleotides are TGTGCCAGCAGTTGGGACAGGGGGCTTGAAAAACTGTTTTTT. The entire variable domain, with the rest obtained from reference TRBV28 and TRBJ1-4, is as follows: DVKVTQSSRYLVKRTGEKVFLECVQDMDHENMFWYRQDPGLGLRLIYFSYDVKMKEKGDIPEGYSVSREKKERFSLILESASTNQTSMYLCASSWDRGLEKLFFGSGTQLSVL.

The chain joins TRBV15 to TRBJ2-7; the match to TRBD2 covers 7 bases. Germline trimming cut 6 bases from V and 2 bases from J; bases unmatched to any gene: 7. Germline-derived CDR1 and CDR2 are LNHNV and YYDKDF (reference sequence). The CDR3 contains 14 residues. The CDR3 protein is CATRASGSTYEQYF. The CDR3 nucleotides read TGTGCCACCAGGGCTAGCGGTTCCACCTACGAGCAGTACTTC.

Points on this clone: A far larger clone is a single base away, which makes a read error likely. V usage is TRBV2 and J usage is TRBJ1-4, with D possibly being TRBD1 (6 bases). The V end lost 7 bases, the J end lost 8 bases, and 11 bases lay between the germline ends. Germline CDR1 and CDR2: SNHLY and FYNNEI. The CDR3 totals 12 residues. The DNA for the CDR3 is TGTGCCAGCATCCCAACAGGGGAAAAACTGTTTTTT. It codes for CASIPTGEKLFF.

The rearrangement links TRBV7-2 to TRBJ2-4; 7 bases fit TRBD1. The CDR3 spans 16 residues. The V gene's germline CDR1 is SGHTA and CDR2 FQGNSA. The V and J ends lost 5 bases and 0 bases, in that order; junction bases with no gene match: 7. CDR3 region: CASSPRTGQAKNIQYF. In DNA, the CDR3 is TGTGCCAGCAGCCCTCGGACAGGCCAAGCCAAAAACATTCAGTACTTC.

The rearrangement links TRBV5-1 to TRBJ1-1; D gene ambiguous. The CDR3 totals 15 residues. Trimming took 0 bases from V and 2 from J, leaving 11 bases between them. The germline gives CDR1 SGHRS, CDR2 YFSETQ. DNA of the CDR3: TGCGCCAGCAGCTTGGTGCCGACACCTAACACTGAAGCTTTCTTT. It translates to CASSLVPTPNTEAFF. Full variable domain (rest looked up from reference TRBV5-1 and TRBJ1-1): KAGVTQTPRYLIKTRGQQVTLSCSPISGHRSVSWYQQTPGQGLQFLFEYFSETQRNKGNFPGRFSGRQFSNSRSEMNVSTLELGDSALYLCASSLVPTPNTEAFFGQGTRLTVV.

The V and J genes are TRBV5-1 and TRBJ2-1; a possible D gene is TRBD2 (5 bases). V lost 3 bases and J 0 bases, leaving 10 bases between the germline ends. Germline CDR1 SGHRS, CDR2 YFSETQ. The CDR3 runs to 15 residues. The DNA for the CDR3 is TGCGCCAGCAGCTCAACTAGAAGCTCCTACAATGAGCAGTTCTTC. Encoded protein: CASSSTRSSYNEQFF.

For this clone: Mismatch with germline at one junction end may stem from a read error. This chain connects TRBV7-9 to TRBJ1-1; D gene unclear. In germline, CDR1 is SEHNR, CDR2 FQNEAQ (reference sequence). This CDR3 has 14 amino acids. CDR3 amino acids: CASSLGQTNTETFF. CDR3 DNA: TGTGCCAGCAGCTTAGGGCAGACAAACACTGAAACTTTCTTT.

This clone has a count of ten or more. The rearrangement uses TRBV27 and TRBJ2-5, with 9 bases that match TRBD1. Gene TRBJ2-7 matches the end of the DNA better, so the J call may be wrong. The CDR3 contains 13 residues. Looked up from germline, CDR1 is MNHEY and CDR2 is SMNVEV (reference sequence). The CDR3: CASSLGTGYEQYF. The CDR3 bases are TGTGCCAGCAGTTTAGGGACAGGGTACGAGCAGTACTTC.

This clone occurred a few times. The rearrangement joins TRBV29-1 to TRBJ1-2; 11 positions agree with TRBD1. This CDR3 region has 13 residues. Losses at the gene ends were 5 bases for V and 8 bases for J; bases not matched to a gene: 7. Germline V lookup: CDR1 SQVTM, CDR2 ANQGSEA. CDR3 protein: CSVWTGGASGYTF. The DNA for the CDR3 is TGCAGCGTTTGGACAGGGGGCGCATCCGGCTACACCTTC.

Relative to its sample, this clone is medium-sized (0.01 to 0.1%). This same CDR3 is encoded by further DNA sequences in the sample. V gene TRBV29-1 combines with J gene TRBJ2-3; D tentatively fits TRBD1 or TRBD2 (7 bases each). With 4 bases removed from V and 2 bases from J, the gap between germline ends came to 13 bases. The length of the CDR3 is 14 residues. Germline assignment: CDR1 SQVTM and CDR2 ANQGSEA. CDR3 residues: CSVAQGGNTDTQYF. CDR3 bases: TGCAGCGTTGCTCAGGGGGGGAACACAGATACGCAGTATTTT.

The J gene is TRBJ1-1, the V gene TRBV14; no firm D call. The length of the CDR3 is 13 residues. From germline, CDR1 is SGHDN and CDR2 FVKESK. The V end lost 7 bases, the J end lost 0 bases, and 9 bases lay between the germline ends. As DNA, the CDR3 is TGTGCCAGCACGGGGAACTTGAACACTGAAGCTTTCTTT. Protein product: CASTGNLNTEAFF.

This chain connects TRBV7-2 to TRBJ2-7, with a tentative D call TRBD2 (6 bases). Per germline, CDR1 SGHTA and CDR2 FQGNSA. V was pared by 2 bases and J by 6 bases, with 11 bases between. This CDR3 comprises 13 residues. CDR3 loop: CASSLSTGLEQYF. The CDR3 bases are TGTGCCAGCAGCTTAAGCACGGGACTCGAGCAGTACTTC.

The J gene is TRBJ2-1, the V gene TRBV20-1; D is ambiguous. CDR3 length: 11 residues. The V and J ends lost 3 bases and 7 bases respectively, with 7 bases between them. Germline-derived CDR1 and CDR2 are DFQATT and SNEGSKA (reference sequence). CDR3 sequence (DNA): TGCAGTGCTAGTGAGTGGAATGAGCAGTTCTTC. Residues: CSASEWNEQFF.

In DNA, the CDR3 is TGCAGCGTGTCTTATGATGGAACCACACTGACTGAGCAGTTCTTC. Its protein is CSVSYDGTTLTEQFF. The genes are TRBV29-1 and TRBJ2-1; D is unclear. The V gene's germline CDR1 is SQVTM and CDR2 ANQGSEA. The CDR3 runs 15 residues. The V gene lost 6 bases and the J gene lost 9 bases, with 24 bases spanning the gap.

To note about this clone: The same CDR3 arises from other DNA sequences in this sample as well. The V and J genes are TRBV18 and TRBJ1-5; 7 nucleotides agree with TRBD1. Germline CDR1 and CDR2: KGHSH and LQKENI. The trim removed 3 bases at V and 2 bases at J, leaving 1 base unmatched. The CDR3 runs to 14 residues. The CDR3, as DNA: TGTGCCAGCTCACCCGGACAGGGCAATCAGCCCCAGCATTTT. It is translated as CASSPGQGNQPQHF.

This chain connects TRBV27 to TRBJ2-3, with D possibly being TRBD2 (5 bases). The germline gives CDR1 MNHEY, CDR2 SMNVEV (reference sequence). CDR3 length: 11 residues. Trimming took 8 bases from V and 6 from J, leaving 9 bases between them. The CDR3 region is CASRGYDTQYF. CDR3 sequence (DNA): TGTGCCAGCCGAGGGTATGATACGCAGTATTTT.

The chain couples TRBV7-8 to TRBJ2-5; D is possibly TRBD2 (6 bases). The CDR3 has 15 residues. Deletions cut 5 bases from V and 5 bases from J, with 18 bases between. Germline CDR1 and CDR2: SGHVS and FQNEAQ. The CDR3 is CASSASRRAGETQYF. CDR3 DNA: TGTGCCAGCAGCGCAAGCCGGAGGGCCGGGGAGACCCAGTACTTC.

The chain employs TRBV7-3 and TRBJ1-3, with D unresolved. Germline-derived CDR1 and CDR2 are SGHTA and FQGTGA. This CDR3 comprises 15 residues. The V end lost 5 bases, the J end lost 0 bases, and 11 bases lay between the germline ends. CDR3 nucleotide sequence: TGTGCCAGCAGCACCGGAGGGAGCTCTGGAAACACCATATATTTT. Translated: CASSTGGSSGNTIYF.